This passage covers 19 T cell receptor beta chains from one sample sequenced in a study of TIL therapy for anti-PD-1-resistant metastatic lung cancer. Time point noted: pre-treatment sample, taken before nivolumab and TIL therapy. This was the immunoSEQ v3 assay. Assay used: immunoSEQ multiplex PCR; TCRdb lists only in-frame clones, some missing. Of more than 55,000 clones listed, 55% to 70% were seen once; the top ten hold roughly 7%. The sequenced sample was blood, obtained at baseline. The receptors stem from a person aged 25-85 years with non-small cell lung cancer.

The chain couples TRBV6-5 to TRBJ2-5, with D unresolved. Germline values: CDR1 MNHEY, CDR2 SVGAGI. Between the trimmed V and J ends, which lost 4 bases and 9 bases, there was a span of 12 bases. This CDR3 has 12 amino acids. The DNA for the CDR3 is TGTGCCAGCAGTTTAGACTCTAAGGCCCAGTACTTC. It specifies CASSLDSKAQYF.

The sample holds one count of this clone. The rearrangement uses TRBV28 and TRBJ1-1; no clear D gene. CDR1 and CDR2 (germline): MDHEN, SYDVKM. V lost 6 bases, J lost 0 bases, and 11 bases lay in between. The CDR3 runs to 14 residues. This CDR3 is CASRSPGLNTEAFF. The DNA of the CDR3 is TGTGCCAGCAGATCCCCGGGGTTGAACACTGAAGCTTTCTTT. The full variable domain, with the rest looked up from reference TRBV28 and TRBJ1-1, is DVKVTQSSRYLVKRTGEKVFLECVQDMDHENMFWYRQDPGLGLRLIYFSYDVKMKEKGDIPEGYSVSREKKERFSLILESASTNQTSMYLCASRSPGLNTEAFFGQGTRLTVV.

CDR3 region: CASSLAGEEQFF. In DNA form, the CDR3 reads TGTGCCAGCAGCTTGGCCGGGGAAGAGCAGTTCTTC. The chain employs TRBV5-4 and TRBJ2-1; maybe TRBD2 (5 bases). The length of the CDR3 is 12 residues. Trimming removed 0 bases at V and 10 bases at J, with 8 bases between. The V gene's germline CDR1 is SGHNT and CDR2 YYREEE (reference sequence).

The gene calls are TRBV15 and TRBJ1-5; 8 nucleotides align to TRBD1. CDR3 length: 14 amino acids. With 7 bases clipped from V and 4 bases from J, the junction kept 6 bases outside the gene matches. CDR1 is LNHNV, CDR2 YYDKDF, per germline (reference sequence). CDR3 sequence: CATTLTGDNQPQHF. DNA for the CDR3: TGTGCCACCACCCTGACAGGGGATAATCAGCCCCAGCATTTT.

V and J are TRBV27 and TRBJ1-1, with TRBD1 matching over 7 bases. With 6 bases clipped from V and 4 bases from J, the junction kept 8 bases outside the gene matches. The CDR3 has 14 residues. The germline CDR1 and CDR2 sequences are MNHEY and SMNVEV (reference sequence). CDR3 sequence (DNA): TGTGCCAGCAGCCCCGTCGGGACAGCCACTGAAGCTTTCTTT. It codes for CASSPVGTATEAFF.

The count of this clone is one. The chain recombines TRBV5-6 with TRBJ2-2; D not certain. The CDR3 totals 15 residues. The V gene's germline CDR1 is SGHDT and CDR2 YYEEEE. The V end was cut by 0 bases, the J end by 5 bases, with 11 bases between. CDR3 region: CASSLVSGGTGELFF. CDR3 DNA sequence: TGTGCCAGCAGCTTGGTTTCGGGTGGTACCGGGGAGCTGTTTTTT. The variable domain in full, with the rest retrieved from reference TRBV5-6 and TRBJ2-2, is DAGVTQSPTHLIKTRGQQVTLRCSPKSGHDTVSWYQQALGQGPQFIFQYYEEEERQRGNFPDRFSGHQFPNYSSELNVNALLLGDSALYLCASSLVSGGTGELFFGEGSRLTVL.

The chain joins TRBV19 to TRBJ2-2; D ambiguous. Trimming shortened V by 2 bases and J by 2 bases, and 9 bases separated the two germline ends. CDR3 length equals 15 residues. CDR1 LNHDA and CDR2 SQIVND come from the germline V gene (reference sequence). The CDR3: CASSISSQNTGELFF. The CDR3 DNA is TGTGCCAGTAGTATATCGTCTCAAAACACCGGGGAGCTGTTTTTT.

This clone occurred a few times. The chain couples TRBV29-1 to TRBJ1-1; TRBD1 is a possible D gene (5 bases). Trimming took 4 bases from V and 1 from J, leaving 10 bases between them. The germline CDR1 and CDR2 sequences are SQVTM and ANQGSEA. The CDR3 consists of 13 residues. This chain's CDR3 is CSVGDRPNTEAFF. CDR3 in DNA: TGCAGCGTTGGGGACCGACCGAACACTGAAGCTTTCTTT.

This clone was counted a single time. The same CDR3 also results from other DNA sequences found in this sample. V usage is TRBV11-2 and J usage is TRBJ2-1; D is undetermined. There are 11 residues in the CDR3. The germline CDR1 and CDR2 sequences are SGHAT and FQNNGV. Trimming removed 5 bases at V and 10 bases at J, with 9 bases between. CDR3 DNA sequence: TGTGCCAGCAGCCCCTTACGGGAGCAGTTCTTC. This encodes CASSPLREQFF.

The chain links TRBV5-1 to TRBJ2-1, with 9 bases aligning to TRBD2. The CDR3 covers 15 residues. Germline V gene data show CDR1 as SGHRS and CDR2 as YFSETQ. Trimming took 4 bases from V and 6 from J; bases not matched to a gene: 8. CDR3 loop: CASSLAGPSINEQFF. The DNA of the CDR3 is TGCGCCAGCAGCCTAGCGGGACCATCTATCAATGAGCAGTTCTTC.

This chain links TRBV5-1 with TRBJ1-1; D gene uncertain. CDR1 and CDR2 from the germline V gene are SGHRS and YFSETQ. The CDR3 totals 13 residues. With 0 bases removed from V and 1 base from J, the gap between germline ends came to 4 bases. DNA for the CDR3: TGCGCCAGCAGCTTGGCAGAGAACACTGAAGCTTTCTTT. It yields the protein CASSLAENTEAFF.

The chain has TRBV6-6 and TRBJ2-1; 8 nucleotides line up with TRBD2. The CDR3 extends over 15 amino acids. V lost 6 bases and J lost 6; bases outside the gene matches: 10. The germline V gene encodes CDR1 MNHNY and CDR2 SVGAGI (reference sequence). The CDR3 protein is CASSGSGGGSNEQFF. DNA of the CDR3: TGTGCCAGCAGCGGATCGGGGGGGGGCTCCAATGAGCAGTTCTTC.

J is TRBJ2-5 and V is TRBV9; 10 positions match TRBD1. The germline gives CDR1 SGDLS, CDR2 YYNGEE. J lost 3 bases, V lost 0 bases, and 2 bases had no gene match. This CDR3 has 15 residues. This CDR3 is CASSVGGQGEETQYF. CDR3 bases: TGTGCCAGCAGCGTAGGCGGACAGGGGGAAGAGACCCAGTACTTC. The full variable domain, its missing parts supplied by reference TRBV9 and TRBJ2-5, is DSGVTQTPKHLITATGQRVTLRCSPRSGDLSVYWYQQSLDQGLQFLIQYYNGEERAKGNILERFSAQQFPDLHSELNLSSLELGDSALYFCASSVGGQGEETQYFGPGTRLLVL.

CDR3 coding DNA: TGTGCCAGCAGCCCGGACAGGGGGACACAAGAGACCCAGTACTTC. Its protein is CASSPDRGTQETQYF. The rearrangement uses TRBV7-3 and TRBJ2-5; 10 bases fit TRBD1. From germline, CDR1 is SGHTA and CDR2 FQGTGA. This CDR3 contains 15 residues. J lost 2 bases, V lost 5 bases, and 5 bases had no gene match.

The rearrangement links TRBV28 to TRBJ2-7, with D possibly TRBD1 on 6 matching bases. With 1 base removed from V and 1 base from J, the gap between germline ends came to 11 bases. The CDR3 has 15 amino acids. CDR1 is MDHEN and CDR2 is SYDVKM in the germline V gene. The CDR3 protein is CASSLSQGRSYEQYF. The CDR3 region has the DNA TGTGCCAGCAGTTTATCACAGGGCCGATCCTACGAGCAGTACTTC.

V gene TRBV7-2 combines with J gene TRBJ1-1; D remains ambiguous. Trimming took 5 bases from V and 8 from J, leaving 18 bases between them. The V gene's germline CDR1 is SGHTA and CDR2 FQGNSA. The CDR3 spans 14 residues. The CDR3 loop is CASSPRSVPREAFF. As DNA, the CDR3 is TGTGCCAGCAGCCCACGTAGTGTACCGCGGGAAGCTTTCTTT. The full variable domain, completed using reference TRBV7-2 and TRBJ1-1, is GAGVSQSPSNKVTEKGKDVELRCDPISGHTALYWYRQSLGQGLEFLIYFQGNSAPDKSGLPSDRFSAERTGGSVSTLTIQRTQQEDSAVYLCASSPRSVPREAFFGQGTRLTVV.

J is TRBJ1-1 and V is TRBV5-4; 8 bases match TRBD1. This CDR3 is 14 amino acids long. The germline V gene encodes CDR1 SGHNT and CDR2 YYREEE (reference sequence). After removal of 0 bases from V and 4 bases from J, the junction contained 2 bases not matched to a gene. The CDR3 DNA reads TGTGCCAGCAGCTTGGACAGGGGGAGCACTGAAGCTTTCTTT. It translates to CASSLDRGSTEAFF.

The V gene is TRBV2, the J gene TRBJ2-5; D remains unclear. V gave up 5 bases and J gave up 2 bases, with 6 bases separating them. The CDR3 is 12 residues long. Germline CDR1 SNHLY, CDR2 FYNNEI. CDR3 protein: CASSWAQETQYF. Here the CDR3 DNA reads TGTGCCAGCAGTTGGGCGCAAGAGACCCAGTACTTC.

The rearrangement uses TRBV6-1 and TRBJ1-6; D is unclear. Trimming shortened V by 8 bases and J by 8 bases, and 13 bases separated the two germline ends. CDR1 is MNHNS, CDR2 SASEGT, per germline. The CDR3 has 13 residues. CDR3 region: CASGVSHDSPLHF. The CDR3 DNA is TGTGCCAGCGGGGTCAGCCACGATTCACCCCTCCACTTT.